This entry lists 24 T cell receptor beta chains sequenced from one sample in a study of T cells in Graves' hyperthyroidism and ophthalmopathy. RNA transcripts yielded amplified TCR beta CDR3 regions. During a first-round RT-PCR of the TCR CDR3, the HTBI primer set was used. One entry per CDR3 protein, called by TCRdb with MiXCR from the multiplex PCR reads. The table has nearly 600,000 distinct CDR3 sequences, approximately 13% seen once. The sequenced material came from blood. These receptors were obtained from a woman in her twenties or thirties with Graves' hyperthyroidism that later progressed to Graves' ophthalmopathy.

This clonotype was recorded at least ten times. The chain uses TRBV29-1 and TRBJ1-1, with unresolved D. Per the germline V gene, CDR1 is SQVTM and CDR2 is ANQGSEA. The CDR3 is 15 amino acids. Trimming cost V 1 base and J 5 bases, with 17 bases left between them. The CDR3 nucleotides are TGCAGCGTTGAAGTGTTTGGGCACGGAAGAACTGAAGCTTTCTTT. This encodes CSVEVFGHGRTEAFF.

V and J are TRBV6-2 or TRBV6-3 and TRBJ2-2; 14 bases map to TRBD2. CDR3 length equals 16 residues. With 10 bases clipped from V and 7 bases from J, the junction kept 11 bases outside the gene matches. Germline CDR1 MNHEY, CDR2 SVGEGT. The CDR3 region is CATNPGTSGRGGELFF. Here the CDR3 DNA reads TGTGCCACCAACCCCGGGACTAGCGGGAGAGGCGGGGAGCTGTTTTTT.

In its sample, this clonotype was seen a few times. The chain recombines TRBV5-1 with TRBJ2-7, with unresolved D. The CDR3 has 15 residues. Germline CDR1 is SGHRS and CDR2 is YFSETQ. Trimming stripped 3 bases from V and 2 bases from J, with 15 bases between. The CDR3 loop reads CASSSASLPTYEQYF. In nucleotides, the CDR3 is TGCGCCAGCAGCTCGGCGTCCCTACCTACCTACGAGCAGTACTTC. Combining the CDR3 with reference TRBV5-1 and TRBJ2-7 gives the whole variable domain KAGVTQTPRYLIKTRGQQVTLSCSPISGHRSVSWYQQTPGQGLQFLFEYFSETQRNKGNFPGRFSGRQFSNSRSEMNVSTLELGDSALYLCASSSASLPTYEQYFGPGTRLTVT.

In its sample, this clonotype was seen many times. V is TRBV27 and J is TRBJ2-5; the match to TRBD1 covers 7 bases. Per germline, CDR1 MNHEY and CDR2 SMNVEV (reference sequence). J was trimmed by 5 bases and V by 3 bases; bases with no gene match: 3. The CDR3 totals 13 residues. CDR3 sequence: CASSLTGLETQYF. CDR3 DNA sequence: TGTGCCAGCAGTTTGACAGGGTTGGAGACCCAGTACTTC.

This clonotype turned up a few times. The chain recombines TRBV19 with TRBJ2-2; D may correspond to TRBD1 or TRBD2 (5 bases each). The CDR3 is 13 residues long. Looked up from germline, CDR1 is LNHDA and CDR2 is SQIVND (reference sequence). Trimming stripped 5 bases from V and 9 bases from J, with 13 bases between. For the CDR3, the DNA is TGTGCCAGTAGTGGGGCGAGGGGTAGGGAGCTGTTTTTT. It is translated as CASSGARGRELFF.

This clonotype has ten or more counts. The chain has TRBV20-1 and TRBJ2-2; D gene uncertain. Germline CDR1 DFQATT, CDR2 SNEGSKA (reference sequence). This CDR3 is built from 15 residues. Trimming cost V 0 bases and J 6 bases, with 14 bases left between them. CDR3 protein: CSARDPRNTAGELFF. The CDR3 DNA follows: TGCAGTGCTAGAGATCCCAGGAACACCGCCGGGGAGCTGTTTTTT.

This clonotype was recorded at least ten times. The V gene is TRBV12-3 or TRBV12-4, the J gene TRBJ2-1; possible D gene TRBD1, 5 bases. CDR3 length equals 14 residues. The V gene lost 6 bases and the J gene lost 6 bases, with 15 bases spanning the gap. The DNA of the CDR3 is TGTGCCAGCAGGTTGCAGGGTGAGACCAATGAGCAGTTCTTC. Its protein is CASRLQGETNEQFF.

The chain uses TRBV7-8 and TRBJ2-1; D may be TRBD1 (5 bases). Germline V gives CDR1 SGHVS, CDR2 FQNEAQ. The length of the CDR3 is 14 residues. V was pared by 3 bases and J by 4 bases, with 10 bases between. CDR3 coding DNA: TGTGCCAGCAGCTTTTCCAGGGAATACAATGAGCAGTTCTTC. It specifies CASSFSREYNEQFF.

This clonotype was counted many times. J is TRBJ2-2 and V is TRBV5-1; TRBD1 or TRBD2 may be the D gene (5 bases each). Germline CDR1 and CDR2: SGHRS and YFSETQ. This CDR3 is 15 amino acids long. The V and J ends lost 3 bases and 1 base respectively, with 10 bases between them. Here the CDR3 reads CASSSGAMNTGELFF. CDR3 sequence (DNA): TGCGCCAGCAGCTCCGGGGCCATGAACACCGGGGAGCTGTTTTTT.

In its sample, this clonotype was seen a few times. One base away lies a much larger clone, so this may be a sequencing read error. The V call is TRBV2, the J call TRBJ1-5, with 12 bases that match TRBD1. CDR3 size: 15 residues. Germline V gene sequence: CDR1 SNHLY, CDR2 FYNNEI. With V trimmed by 8 bases and J by 5 bases, 7 bases remained unmatched. This CDR3 is CASERDRGLDQPQHF. CDR3 DNA: TGTGCCAGCGAAAGGGACAGGGGGCTTGATCAGCCCCAGCATTTT.

This clonotype has just a few counts. The CDR3 bases are TGTGCCACCGGGCAGGAGAGCGGGGAGCTGTTTTTT. It is translated as CATGQESGELFF. The rearrangement links TRBV24-1 to TRBJ2-2; D not certain. CDR3 size: 12 residues. Germline lookup yields CDR1 KGHDR and CDR2 SFDVKD. The V end was cut by 9 bases, the J end by 7 bases, with 11 bases between.

Many counts were recorded for this clonotype. The chain has TRBV12-3 or TRBV12-4 and TRBJ2-1; unclear D gene. Trimming shortened V by 3 bases and J by 4 bases, and 7 bases separated the two germline ends. The length of the CDR3 is 13 residues. In DNA form, the CDR3 reads TGTGCCAGCAGTTTCGATCCTTACAATGAGCAGTTCTTC. This sequence encodes CASSFDPYNEQFF.

This clonotype was counted ten times or more. The chain has TRBV20-1 and TRBJ2-7; the D is unclear. Deletions cut 2 bases from V and 2 bases from J, with 13 bases between. Germline V gives CDR1 DFQATT, CDR2 SNEGSKA (reference sequence). The CDR3 length is 14 residues. CDR3 in amino acids: CSARSGSGAYEQYF. The CDR3 bases are TGCAGTGCTAGAAGTGGATCTGGGGCCTACGAGCAGTACTTC.

This clonotype was seen repeatedly, ten times or more. This chain connects TRBV12-3 or TRBV12-4 to TRBJ1-2; weak D call: TRBD1 (6 bases). Trimming stripped 7 bases from V and 6 bases from J, with 21 bases between. The CDR3 contains 15 residues. CDR3 amino acids: CASIFRGNRDDGYTF. CDR3 in DNA: TGTGCCAGCATCTTCAGGGGCAACAGGGATGATGGCTACACCTTC.

This clonotype was found a few times. This chain joins TRBV27 and TRBJ1-3; the D is unclear. The CDR3 has 14 amino acids. CDR1 is MNHEY, CDR2 SMNVEV, per germline (reference sequence). Trimming pared 1 base from V and 1 base from J, leaving 5 bases between. This CDR3 is CASSLYGSGNTIYF. The CDR3 DNA reads as TGTGCCAGCAGTTTATACGGATCTGGAAACACCATATATTTT.

In this sample, this clonotype turned up many times. The J gene is TRBJ1-2, the V gene TRBV7-9, with 7 positions matching TRBD1. The length of the CDR3 is 15 residues. Germline CDR1 SEHNR, CDR2 FQNEAQ (reference sequence). With V trimmed by 6 bases and J by 7 bases, 14 bases remained unmatched. The CDR3 loop is CASSPTSGGRSGYTF. The CDR3 DNA sequence: TGTGCCAGCAGTCCTACTTCAGGGGGTAGATCTGGCTACACCTTC.

This clonotype was picked up many times. The CDR3 reads CASSRTGSPGANVLTF. CDR3 bases: TGTGCCAGCAGCAGAACAGGGTCCCCTGGGGCCAACGTCCTGACTTTC. This chain links TRBV11-2 with TRBJ2-6, with a weak D call TRBD1 (6 bases). The CDR3 sequence is 16 residues long. Germline V lookup: CDR1 SGHAT, CDR2 FQNNGV. The V gene lost 5 bases and the J gene lost 2 bases, with 13 bases spanning the gap. Full variable domain (remainder filled in from reference TRBV11-2 and TRBJ2-6): EAGVAQSPRYKIIEKRQSVAFWCNPISGHATLYWYQQILGQGPKLLIQFQNNGVVDDSQLPKDRFSAERLKGVDSTLKIQPAKLEDSAVYLCASSRTGSPGANVLTFGAGSRLTVL.

Many counts were recorded for this clonotype. V usage is TRBV27 and J usage is TRBJ2-3; 15 bases map to TRBD2. Germline lookup yields CDR1 MNHEY and CDR2 SMNVEV (reference sequence). The V and J ends lost 5 bases and 3 bases, in that order; junction bases with no gene match: 9. The CDR3 sequence is 18 residues long. The CDR3 spells CASSRLGTSGRLTDTQYF. CDR3 nucleotides: TGTGCCAGCAGTCGACTTGGGACTAGCGGGAGGTTAACAGATACGCAGTATTTT.

J is TRBJ2-7 and V is TRBV29-1; 8 positions agree with TRBD2. V was clipped by 1 base and J by 1 base; unmatched bases: 6. Germline V CDR1 and CDR2: SQVTM, ANQGSEA. The CDR3 has 15 residues. This chain's CDR3 is CSVEGTSGFSYEQYF. CDR3 coding DNA: TGCAGCGTTGAAGGAACTAGCGGATTTTCCTACGAGCAGTACTTC.

This clonotype was seen more than once but under ten times. This chain uses TRBV20-1 with TRBJ1-1, with D perhaps matching TRBD1 (5 bases). Deletions cut 5 bases from V and 3 bases from J, with 13 bases between. There are 13 residues in the CDR3. Per germline, CDR1 DFQATT and CDR2 SNEGSKA (reference sequence). CDR3 sequence: CSALLGAYTEAFF. The DNA of the CDR3 is TGCAGTGCTCTACTAGGGGCGTACACTGAAGCTTTCTTT.

Only a few counts were recorded for this clonotype. A read error may explain this, as a much larger clone is one base away. The gene calls are TRBV18 and TRBJ2-3; 13 bases agree with TRBD2. Germline V gene sequence: CDR1 KGHSH, CDR2 LQKENI. This CDR3 is 18 amino acids long. The CDR3 sequence is CASSPGLAGVRITDTQNF. The CDR3 coding sequence is TGTGCCAGCTCACCCGGACTAGCGGGAGTACGTATCACAGATACGCAGAATTTT.

CDR3 DNA sequence: TGTGCCAGTAGAACAGGGGGCGCGTTAGTGGGAAACACCATATATTTT. Translation gives CASRTGGALVGNTIYF. The chain uses TRBV19 and TRBJ1-3; the match to TRBD1 covers 9 bases. In germline, CDR1 is LNHDA, CDR2 SQIVND (reference sequence). V dropped 6 bases and J dropped 4; count of bases not matched to a gene: 10. This CDR3 comprises 16 residues.

This clonotype was observed a few times. The chain employs TRBV5-6 and TRBJ2-6; D is perhaps TRBD1 or TRBD2 (5 bases each). With 6 bases removed from V and 4 bases from J, the gap between germline ends came to 14 bases. In germline, CDR1 is SGHDT, CDR2 YYEEEE. The CDR3 totals 15 residues. CDR3 in DNA: TGTGCCAGCATCCTCGGGGCGGCCGGGGCCAACGTCCTGACTTTC. Translating gives CASILGAAGANVLTF.

This clonotype occurred a few times. This sequence joins TRBV6-1 and TRBJ2-7; D gene unclear. The CDR3 sequence is 13 residues long. Per germline, CDR1 MNHNS and CDR2 SASEGT. Trimming left V 3 bases short and J 3 bases short, with 9 bases between. The CDR3 region is CASSEINGYEQYF. In DNA, the CDR3 is TGTGCCAGCAGTGAGATCAATGGCTACGAGCAGTACTTC.